The 13 T cell receptor beta chains given below trace back to one sample, sequenced in a study of T cells expressing NK-cell markers (dated by TCRdb to 2020 to 2021). The method behind the library was 5' RACE. Sequencing relied on an Illumina HiSeq 2000. Following TCRdb reprocessing, every CDR3 protein sequence forms one entry, and DNA is not provided. The table kept for this sample lists 350,000 to 500,000 distinct CDR3 sequences. About 7.1% of the sample is in the top ten clones. The sequenced material came from blood T cells: a sorted CD56 or NKG2C T cell subset, CD4+ or CD8+ T cells, or bulk PBMC T cells (not recorded which). The receptor source for this set is a woman between 18 and 75 years old in good health.

The CDR3 protein is CASSGPSGPNGDTQYF. The chain joins TRBV5-1 to TRBJ2-3; TCRdb indicates TRBD2, and absent DNA this call remains unverified. Looked up from germline, CDR1 is SGHRS and CDR2 is YFSETQ. The CDR3 contains 16 residues. The full variable domain, rest sourced from reference TRBV5-1 and TRBJ2-3, is KAGVTQTPRYLIKTRGQQVTLSCSPISGHRSVSWYQQTPGQGLQFLFEYFSETQRNKGNFPGRFSGRQFSNSRSEMNVSTLELGDSALYLCASSGPSGPNGDTQYFGPGTRLTVL.

The V gene is TRBV20-1, the J gene TRBJ2-7. The CDR3 is 13 amino acids. Germline V gene sequence: CDR1 DFQATT, CDR2 SNEGSKA (reference sequence). The CDR3: CSALGPTTYEQYF.

The chain has TRBV5-1 and TRBJ1-2; TCRdb's D call, TRBD1, is unchecked because there is no DNA. Germline V CDR1 and CDR2: SGHRS, YFSETQ. The CDR3 has 17 residues. The CDR3 sequence: CASSLDAGQGGNYGYTF. The whole variable domain, filled in from reference TRBV5-1 and TRBJ1-2, reads KAGVTQTPRYLIKTRGQQVTLSCSPISGHRSVSWYQQTPGQGLQFLFEYFSETQRNKGNFPGRFSGRQFSNSRSEMNVSTLELGDSALYLCASSLDAGQGGNYGYTFGSGTRLTVV.

The V call is TRBV4-2, the J call TRBJ2-1; the TCRdb call, TRBD1, lacks DNA for checking. The CDR3 runs 17 residues. Germline values: CDR1 LGHNA, CDR2 YNFKEQ. The chain's CDR3 is CASSQDPTGSRGNEQFF.

The chain uses TRBV6-6 and TRBJ1-1. This CDR3 comprises 13 residues. Per germline, CDR1 MNHNY and CDR2 SVGAGI (reference sequence). CDR3 in amino acids: CASKPSGTTEAFF.

The chain joins TRBV7-3 to TRBJ1-6; with no DNA, the TCRdb D assignment of TRBD1 cannot be verified. CDR1 is SGHTA, CDR2 FQGTGA, per germline. The CDR3 length is 14 residues. CDR3 in amino acids: CASSLGTGHSPLHF. Looking up the rest from reference TRBV7-3 and TRBJ1-6 gives the full variable domain: GAGVSQTPSNKVTEKGKYVELRCDPISGHTALYWYRQSLGQGPEFLIYFQGTGAADDSGLPNDRFFAVRPEGSVSTLKIQRTERGDSAVYLCASSLGTGHSPLHFGNGTRLTVT.

The J gene is TRBJ2-1, the V gene TRBV7-2; without DNA, the TCRdb call of TRBD2 cannot be checked. This CDR3 is 16 amino acids long. The germline CDR1 and CDR2 sequences are SGHTA and FQGNSA. The CDR3 sequence is CASSLAMTSGIREQFF.

The chain links TRBV11-2 to TRBJ1-1; TCRdb gives TRBD1 as the D gene, but with no DNA this cannot be confirmed. This CDR3 comprises 15 residues. CDR1 is SGHAT, CDR2 FQNNGV, per germline. CDR3 loop: CASSLVPGGYTEAFF.

The chain links TRBV20-1 to TRBJ1-5; TCRdb picks TRBD1, but there is no DNA to check that call. The length of the CDR3 is 13 residues. CDR1 is DFQATT, CDR2 SNEGSKA, per germline (reference sequence). The CDR3 reads CSARALDRGPQHF.

The chain has TRBV30 and TRBJ2-7. The CDR3 totals 12 residues. CDR1 is GTSNPN and CDR2 is SVGIG in the germline V gene (reference sequence). CDR3: CAWSQTNYEQYF.

This rearrangement joins TRBV15 to TRBJ1-5. Per the germline V gene, CDR1 is LNHNV and CDR2 is YYDKDF (reference sequence). The CDR3 has 14 residues. This chain's CDR3 is CATSRERGNQPQHF.

The gene calls are TRBV14 and TRBJ2-1; the TCRdb D gene call, TRBD1, has no DNA to confirm it. CDR3 length equals 11 residues. Germline lookup yields CDR1 SGHDN and CDR2 FVKESK. The CDR3 protein is CAWPGYNEQFF.

The V and J genes are TRBV6-5 and TRBJ1-1; TCRdb outputs TRBD1, but without DNA this stays unchecked. This CDR3 has 11 residues. The germline V gene has CDR1 MNHEY and CDR2 SVGAGI. The CDR3: CASSRDFQTFF.